This TCR beta chain was retrieved from a study of blood T cell repertoires in COVID-19. On the study more broadly: Sites in the United States, Italy and Spain provided acute and convalescent COVID-19 samples.

The CDR3 contains 12 residues. CDR1 and CDR2 from the germline V gene are SGHRS and YFSETQ. TCRdb's table, derived via immunoSEQ multiplex PCR, lists solely in-frame clones and lacks some. This sample yields some 180,000 clones, of which roughly three quarters are seen a single time; about 15% belongs to the top ten. Concerning this clone: At one end the junction does not follow the germline gene, possibly because of a read error.

The chain has TRBV5-1 and TRBJ1-1; perhaps TRBD1 as D (6 bases). The clonotype originates from a man in his fifties or sixties who had been exposed to COVID-19. The sequenced material came from PBMCs or T cells enriched from blood (not recorded which). For the CDR3, the DNA is TGCGCCAGCAGCACTGCAGGGGAACCAGGTCTCTTT. The encoded protein is CASSTAGEPGLF.